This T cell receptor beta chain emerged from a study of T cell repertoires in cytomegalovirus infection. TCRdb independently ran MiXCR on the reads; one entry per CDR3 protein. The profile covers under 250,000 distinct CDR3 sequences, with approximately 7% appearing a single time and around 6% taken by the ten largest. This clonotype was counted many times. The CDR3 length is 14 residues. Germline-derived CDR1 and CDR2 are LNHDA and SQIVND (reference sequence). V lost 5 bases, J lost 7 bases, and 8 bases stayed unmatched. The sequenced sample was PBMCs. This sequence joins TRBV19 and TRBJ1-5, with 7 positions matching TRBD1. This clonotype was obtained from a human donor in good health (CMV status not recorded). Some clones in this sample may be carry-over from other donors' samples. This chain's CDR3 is CASSSTGNGQPQHF. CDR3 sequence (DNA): TGTGCCAGTAGTTCGACAGGGAATGGCCAGCCCCAGCATTTT.